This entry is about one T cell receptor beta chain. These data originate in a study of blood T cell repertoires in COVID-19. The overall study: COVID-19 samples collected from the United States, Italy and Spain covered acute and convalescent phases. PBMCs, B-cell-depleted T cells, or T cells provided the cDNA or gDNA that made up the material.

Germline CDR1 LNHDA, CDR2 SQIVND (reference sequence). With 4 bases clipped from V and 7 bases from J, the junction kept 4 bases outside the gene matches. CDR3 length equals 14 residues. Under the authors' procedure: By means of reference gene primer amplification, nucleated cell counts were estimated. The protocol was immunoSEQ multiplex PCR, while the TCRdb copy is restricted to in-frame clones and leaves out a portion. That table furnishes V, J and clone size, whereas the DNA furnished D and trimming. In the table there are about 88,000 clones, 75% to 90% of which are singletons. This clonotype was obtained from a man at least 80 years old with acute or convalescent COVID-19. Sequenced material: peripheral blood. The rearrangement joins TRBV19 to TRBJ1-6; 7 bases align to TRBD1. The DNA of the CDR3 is TGTGCCAGTAGTAGAGGGACAGTAAATTCACCCCTCCACTTT. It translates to CASSRGTVNSPLHF.